This TCR beta chain was identified during a study of cytomegalovirus exposure and HLA in healthy donors. PCR was performed using 60 Vbeta and 13 Jbeta primers. The method was immunoSEQ multiplex PCR; TCRdb's version includes in-frame clones alone and lacks a portion of them. The profile shows some 150,000 clones, 70% to 75% of them singletons. V gave up 0 bases and J gave up 4 bases, with 12 bases separating them. Germline V gene data show CDR1 as MNHNY and CDR2 as SVGAGI (reference sequence). CDR3 length equals 15 residues. The rearrangement joins TRBV6-6 to TRBJ1-1; no firm D call. The sequence derives from a human donor in good health. Sequenced: PBMCs. The CDR3 DNA reads TGTGCCAGCAGTTACTCGAAGCCGGGGATCACTGAAGCTTTCTTT. Its protein product is CASSYSKPGITEAFF.